This T cell receptor beta chain was observed in a study of shared clonotypes between healthy human individuals. As to this clone: Antigen specificity is unknown.

Findings and caveats of the study: The naive CD4 repertoires of a handful of donors were compared, and around 4.9% of clonotypes were shared. The generation probabilities recorded for non-shared clonotypes fell below those of clonotypes shared by all four donors. Although depth was large, rarefaction showed that sequencing of the sorted subsets was incomplete.

The CDR3 is 15 amino acids. V lost 3 bases and J lost 6, with 15 bases in between. The germline CDR1 and CDR2 sequences are LNHDA and SQIVND (reference sequence). Only in-frame clones appear in the TCRdb table, and some are missing; sequencing was by immunoSEQ multiplex PCR. The sample yields roughly 110,000 clones, around two thirds seen once. The source material was memory CD8+ T cells sorted from blood. This sample's subset: CD45RO+ cells pooled with CCR7-negative TemRA cells. The TCR comes from a woman aged 30 to 39 in good health. The J gene is TRBJ1-5, the V gene TRBV19; D possibly corresponds to TRBD1 (6 bases). CDR3 region: CASSMGRQDGQPQHF. CDR3 in DNA: TGTGCCAGTAGTATGGGGCGACAGGATGGTCAGCCCCAGCATTTT.